The 9 T cell receptor beta chains below all came from one sample that was sequenced in a study of OX40 agonist ivuxolimab in advanced cancers. Here immunoSEQ multiplex PCR was the method, and the copy in TCRdb shows in-frame clones only, minus some. The data contain about 72,000 clones, about 88% of them seen just once; the ten biggest clones take up around 1%. The sequenced sample was CD4+ or CD8+ T cells sorted from blood, obtained in a trial of the OX40 agonist ivuxolimab. The receptors derive from an adult with an advanced solid tumor such as melanoma, head and neck, liver or kidney cancer.

This rearrangement joins TRBV7-2 to TRBJ2-3; TRBD1 might be the D (5 bases). CDR1 is SGHTA and CDR2 is FQGNSA in the germline V gene. Trimming shortened V by 5 bases and J by 3 bases, and 21 bases separated the two germline ends. The CDR3 contains 17 residues. In DNA, the CDR3 is TGTGCCAGCAGCCGTGTCCGGGCAGGGTCCCTAACAGATACGCAGTATTTT. This encodes CASSRVRAGSLTDTQYF.

This clone was seen just once. The CDR3 DNA reads as TGCGCCAGCAGCTTGGTTGGCTATGGCTACACCTTC. It is translated as CASSLVGYGYTF. V usage is TRBV5-1 and J usage is TRBJ1-2, with D unresolved. This CDR3 has 12 amino acids. Deletions cut 0 bases from V and 4 bases from J, with 4 bases between. The germline gives CDR1 SGHRS, CDR2 YFSETQ.

The chain employs TRBV28 and TRBJ2-7; 8 bases align to TRBD2. Germline trimming cut 2 bases from V and 5 bases from J; bases unmatched to any gene: 2. Per germline, CDR1 MDHEN and CDR2 SYDVKM. CDR3 length: 13 amino acids. CDR3 region: CASSLRRGDEQYF. CDR3 bases: TGTGCCAGCAGTTTAAGGCGGGGGGACGAGCAGTACTTC.

The rearrangement links TRBV19 to TRBJ1-1; 8 nucleotides line up with TRBD1. This CDR3 has 16 residues. Germline lookup yields CDR1 LNHDA and CDR2 SQIVND (reference sequence). V shed 4 bases and J 4 bases; nucleotides not matched to a gene: 11. This CDR3 is CASSTRTGFTATEAFF. The CDR3 coding sequence is TGTGCCAGTAGTACGCGGACAGGGTTTACGGCCACTGAAGCTTTCTTT.

The rearrangement links TRBV6-5 to TRBJ1-1; 9 bases are a match to TRBD1. The CDR3 has 13 residues. CDR1 is MNHEY, CDR2 SVGAGI, per germline. After removal of 4 bases from V and 6 bases from J, the junction contained 3 bases not matched to a gene. The CDR3 coding sequence is TGTGCCAGCAGTTCTCGACAGGGGGCTGAAGCTTTCTTT. As protein: CASSSRQGAEAFF.

V usage is TRBV5-1 and J usage is TRBJ2-6; 7 bases are shared with TRBD1. J was trimmed by 1 base and V by 2 bases; bases with no gene match: 3. Germline CDR1 and CDR2: SGHRS and YFSETQ. The CDR3 consists of 16 residues. CDR3 in amino acids: CASSLQGRSGANVLTF. In nucleotides, the CDR3 is TGCGCCAGCAGCTTACAGGGGCGGTCTGGGGCCAACGTCCTGACTTTC.

The J gene is TRBJ2-5, the V gene TRBV4-2; 8 bases fit TRBD2. Germline CDR1 and CDR2: LGHNA and YNFKEQ. CDR3 length: 16 residues. V shed 0 bases and J 5 bases; nucleotides not matched to a gene: 8. The CDR3 loop is CASSQDLRTSLETQYF. The CDR3 nucleotides read TGTGCCAGCAGCCAAGATCTCAGGACTAGCCTCGAGACCCAGTACTTC.

The CDR3 DNA follows: TGTGCCTGGAGTAGTTGGGTGGGGAACACTGAAGCTTTCTTT. Translated: CAWSSWVGNTEAFF. V gene TRBV30 combines with J gene TRBJ1-1; the D is unclear. Germline V gives CDR1 GTSNPN, CDR2 SVGIG (reference sequence). This CDR3 region has 14 residues. V was shortened by 2 bases and J by 1 base, with 11 bases between the two germline ends.

This sequence joins TRBV18 and TRBJ2-1, with D possibly being TRBD1 (5 bases). The CDR3 spans 15 residues. Trimming left V 6 bases short and J 8 bases short, with 20 bases between. Germline CDR1 reads KGHSH; CDR2 reads LQKENI. CDR3 nucleotides: TGTGCCAGCTCCCCCAGCTCGACAGTATCCGATGAGCAGTTCTTC. This codes for CASSPSSTVSDEQFF.